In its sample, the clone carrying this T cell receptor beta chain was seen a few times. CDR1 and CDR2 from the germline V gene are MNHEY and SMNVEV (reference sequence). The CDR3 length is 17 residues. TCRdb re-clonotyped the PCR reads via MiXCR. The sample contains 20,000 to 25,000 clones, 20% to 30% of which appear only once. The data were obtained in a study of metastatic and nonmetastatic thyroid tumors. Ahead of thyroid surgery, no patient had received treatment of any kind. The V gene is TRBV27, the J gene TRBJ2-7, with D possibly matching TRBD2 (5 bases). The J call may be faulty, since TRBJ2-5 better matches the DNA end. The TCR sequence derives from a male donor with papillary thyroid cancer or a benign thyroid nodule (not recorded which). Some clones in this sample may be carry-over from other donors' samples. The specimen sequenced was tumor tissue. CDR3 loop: CASSTYVEDLGKETQYF. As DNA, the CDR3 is TGTGCCAGCAGTACCTACGTCGAAGACCTCGGGAAAGAGACCCAGTACTTC.